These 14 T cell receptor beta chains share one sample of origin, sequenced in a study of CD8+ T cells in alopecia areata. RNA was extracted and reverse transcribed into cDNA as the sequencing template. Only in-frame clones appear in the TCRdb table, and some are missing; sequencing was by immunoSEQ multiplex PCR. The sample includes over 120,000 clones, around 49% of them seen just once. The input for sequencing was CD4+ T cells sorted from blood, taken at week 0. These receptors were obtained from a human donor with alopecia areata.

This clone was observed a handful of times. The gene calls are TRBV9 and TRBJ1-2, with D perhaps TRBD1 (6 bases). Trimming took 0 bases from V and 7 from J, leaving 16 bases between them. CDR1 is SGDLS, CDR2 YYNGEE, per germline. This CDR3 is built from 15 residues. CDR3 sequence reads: CASSVGPSGVVGYTF. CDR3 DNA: TGTGCCAGCAGCGTAGGGCCCTCAGGGGTGGTTGGCTACACCTTC.

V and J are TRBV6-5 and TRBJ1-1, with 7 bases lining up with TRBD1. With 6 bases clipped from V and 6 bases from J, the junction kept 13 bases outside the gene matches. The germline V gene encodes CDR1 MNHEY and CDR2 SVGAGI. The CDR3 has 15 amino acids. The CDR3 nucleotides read TGTGCCAGCAGCCCAGGACAGGCTCTTAACGCTGAAGCTTTCTTT. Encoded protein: CASSPGQALNAEAFF.

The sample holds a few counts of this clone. Here the CDR3 DNA reads TGCAGCGGACGTCGGGCTGTGGTGGAGACCCAGTACTTC. It translates to CSGRRAVVETQYF. V usage is TRBV29-1 and J usage is TRBJ2-5; D not resolved. In germline, CDR1 is SQVTM, CDR2 ANQGSEA. The CDR3 spans 13 residues. Trimming removed 7 bases from V and 5 bases from J, with 17 bases in between.

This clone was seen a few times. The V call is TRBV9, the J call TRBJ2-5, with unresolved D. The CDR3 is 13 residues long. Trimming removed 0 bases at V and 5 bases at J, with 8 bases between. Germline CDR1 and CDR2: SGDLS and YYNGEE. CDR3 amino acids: CASSVVGWETQYF. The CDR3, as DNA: TGTGCCAGCAGCGTAGTGGGGTGGGAGACCCAGTACTTC.

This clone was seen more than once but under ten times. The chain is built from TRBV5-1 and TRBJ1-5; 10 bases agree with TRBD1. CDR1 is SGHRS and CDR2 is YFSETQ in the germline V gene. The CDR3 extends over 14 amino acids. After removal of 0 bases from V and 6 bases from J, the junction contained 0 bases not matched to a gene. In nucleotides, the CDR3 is TGCGCCAGCAGCTTGGGGACAGGGGGTCAGCCCCAGCATTTT. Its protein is CASSLGTGGQPQHF.

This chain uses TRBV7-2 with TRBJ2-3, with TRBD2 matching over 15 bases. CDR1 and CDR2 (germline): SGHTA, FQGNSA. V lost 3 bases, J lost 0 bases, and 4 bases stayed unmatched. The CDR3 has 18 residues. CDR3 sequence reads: CASSFSGLAGGSTDTQYF. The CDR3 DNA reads TGTGCCAGCAGCTTCTCCGGACTAGCGGGAGGGAGCACAGATACGCAGTATTTT.

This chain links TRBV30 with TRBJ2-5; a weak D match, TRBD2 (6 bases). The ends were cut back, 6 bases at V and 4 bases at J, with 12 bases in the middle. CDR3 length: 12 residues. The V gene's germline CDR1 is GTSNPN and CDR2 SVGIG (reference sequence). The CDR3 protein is CACREFGETQYF. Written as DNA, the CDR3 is TGTGCCTGTCGGGAGTTTGGAGAGACCCAGTACTTC.

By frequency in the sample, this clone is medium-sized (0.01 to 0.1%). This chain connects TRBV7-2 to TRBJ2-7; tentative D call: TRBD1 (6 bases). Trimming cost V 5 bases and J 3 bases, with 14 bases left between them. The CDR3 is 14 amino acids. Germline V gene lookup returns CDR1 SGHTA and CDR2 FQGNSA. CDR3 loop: CASSAGAPLYEQYF. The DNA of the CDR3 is TGTGCCAGCAGCGCAGGGGCCCCCCTCTACGAGCAGTACTTC. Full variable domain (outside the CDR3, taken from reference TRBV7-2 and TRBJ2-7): GAGVSQSPSNKVTEKGKDVELRCDPISGHTALYWYRQSLGQGLEFLIYFQGNSAPDKSGLPSDRFSAERTGGSVSTLTIQRTQQEDSAVYLCASSAGAPLYEQYFGPGTRLTVT.

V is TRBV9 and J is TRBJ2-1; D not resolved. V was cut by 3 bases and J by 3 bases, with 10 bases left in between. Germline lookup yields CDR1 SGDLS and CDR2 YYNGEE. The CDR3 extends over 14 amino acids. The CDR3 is CASSGGVYYNEQFF. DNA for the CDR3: TGTGCCAGCAGCGGAGGAGTATACTACAATGAGCAGTTCTTC. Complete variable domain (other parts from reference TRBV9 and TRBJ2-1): DSGVTQTPKHLITATGQRVTLRCSPRSGDLSVYWYQQSLDQGLQFLIQYYNGEERAKGNILERFSAQQFPDLHSELNLSSLELGDSALYFCASSGGVYYNEQFFGPGTRLTVL.

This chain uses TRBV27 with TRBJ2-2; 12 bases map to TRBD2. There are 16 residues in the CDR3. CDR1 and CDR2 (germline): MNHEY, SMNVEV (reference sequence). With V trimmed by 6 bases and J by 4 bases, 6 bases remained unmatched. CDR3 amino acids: CASSRLAGVATGELFF. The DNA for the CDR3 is TGTGCCAGCAGCCGACTAGCGGGAGTCGCCACCGGGGAGCTGTTTTTT.

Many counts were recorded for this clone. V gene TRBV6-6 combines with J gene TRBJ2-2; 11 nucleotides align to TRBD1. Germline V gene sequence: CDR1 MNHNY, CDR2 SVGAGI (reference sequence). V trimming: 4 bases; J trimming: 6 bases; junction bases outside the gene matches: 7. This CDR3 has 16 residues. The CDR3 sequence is CASSFPGQGASGELFF. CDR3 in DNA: TGTGCCAGCAGTTTCCCCGGACAGGGGGCGTCCGGGGAGCTGTTTTTT.

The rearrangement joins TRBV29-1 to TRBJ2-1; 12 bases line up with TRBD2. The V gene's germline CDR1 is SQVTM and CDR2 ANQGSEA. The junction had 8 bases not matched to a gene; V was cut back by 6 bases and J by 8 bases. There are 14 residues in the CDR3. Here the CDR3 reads CSVATSGGFDEQFF. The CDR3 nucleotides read TGCAGCGTGGCGACTAGCGGGGGATTCGATGAGCAGTTCTTC.

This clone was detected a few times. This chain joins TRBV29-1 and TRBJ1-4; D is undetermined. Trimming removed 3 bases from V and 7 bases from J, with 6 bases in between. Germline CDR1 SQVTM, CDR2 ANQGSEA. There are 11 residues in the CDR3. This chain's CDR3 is CSVETGEKLFF. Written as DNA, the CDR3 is TGCAGCGTTGAGACGGGTGAAAAACTGTTTTTT.

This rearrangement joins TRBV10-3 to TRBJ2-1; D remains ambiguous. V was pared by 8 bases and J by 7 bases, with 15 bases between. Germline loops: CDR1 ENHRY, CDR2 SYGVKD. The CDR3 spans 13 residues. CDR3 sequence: CAIGSRTGNEQFF. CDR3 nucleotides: TGTGCCATCGGTTCGCGAACCGGAAATGAGCAGTTCTTC.